These 22 T cell receptor beta chains were all obtained from the same sample, sequenced in a study of blood T cell repertoires in COVID-19. Profiled with immunoSEQ multiplex PCR; TCRdb holds only in-frame clones, not every one. The table records some 260,000 clones, 88% of them present only once. The specimen sequenced was peripheral blood. These receptors were taken from a woman aged 25-40 years with COVID-19, enrolled during active disease.

This clone was observed a handful of times. The chain links TRBV29-1 to TRBJ1-1; perhaps TRBD1 as D (6 bases). In germline, CDR1 is SQVTM, CDR2 ANQGSEA. The CDR3 is 12 residues long. The germline V and J ends were trimmed by 7 bases and 1 base, with 10 bases remaining between them. CDR3 sequence (DNA): TGCAGCGCCGGGACATCGAACACTGAAGCTTTCTTT. Protein product: CSAGTSNTEAFF.

The chain has TRBV29-1 and TRBJ2-5, with 7 positions matching TRBD1. CDR3 length equals 12 residues. Germline assignment: CDR1 SQVTM and CDR2 ANQGSEA. Germline trimming cut 5 bases from V and 5 bases from J; bases unmatched to any gene: 5. The CDR3 nucleotides are TGCAGCGTTTTGTCACAGGGGGAGACCCAGTACTTC. This gives the protein CSVLSQGETQYF.

The DNA for the CDR3 is TGTGCCAGCAGCTTTCTTGGCGGGGGGGCCGGGAATGAGCAGTTCTTC. It encodes CASSFLGGGAGNEQFF. V gene TRBV7-2 combines with J gene TRBJ2-1, with 9 bases aligning to TRBD2. The CDR3 runs 16 residues. V lost 3 bases, J lost 7 bases, and 10 bases stayed unmatched. Germline V gene data show CDR1 as SGHTA and CDR2 as FQGNSA.

This clone has just one count. The rearrangement joins TRBV28 to TRBJ2-5; tentative D call: TRBD1 (5 bases). This CDR3 region has 15 residues. In germline, CDR1 is MDHEN, CDR2 SYDVKM. V was cut by 3 bases and J by 2 bases, with 13 bases left in between. Here the CDR3 DNA reads TGTGCCAGCAGTTTTTCATGGAACAGGCAAGAGACCCAGTACTTC. This gives the protein CASSFSWNRQETQYF.

This clone occurred once. V is TRBV5-1 and J is TRBJ2-1, with 8 positions matching TRBD1. There are 16 residues in the CDR3. V trimming: 2 bases; J trimming: 4 bases; junction bases outside the gene matches: 8. Germline V gives CDR1 SGHRS, CDR2 YFSETQ. The CDR3 loop is CASSLSGGGGYNEQFF. In DNA, the CDR3 is TGCGCCAGCAGCTTATCAGGGGGCGGCGGTTACAATGAGCAGTTCTTC. Full variable domain (missing parts from reference TRBV5-1 and TRBJ2-1): KAGVTQTPRYLIKTRGQQVTLSCSPISGHRSVSWYQQTPGQGLQFLFEYFSETQRNKGNFPGRFSGRQFSNSRSEMNVSTLELGDSALYLCASSLSGGGGYNEQFFGPGTRLTVL.

This rearrangement joins TRBV24-1 to TRBJ1-2; 8 nucleotides agree with TRBD1. V shed 3 bases and J 3 bases; nucleotides not matched to a gene: 2. The CDR3 is 14 amino acids. Germline assignment: CDR1 KGHDR and CDR2 SFDVKD. The CDR3 sequence is CATSDPTGDYGYTF. CDR3 nucleotide sequence: TGTGCCACCAGTGATCCGACAGGGGACTATGGCTACACCTTC.

This chain connects TRBV3-1 (or the pseudogene TRBV3-2) to TRBJ2-1, with TRBD2 identical over 7 bases. The CDR3 covers 18 residues. In germline, CDR1 is LGHDT, CDR2 YNNKEL (reference sequence). V trimming: 2 bases; J trimming: 2 bases; junction bases outside the gene matches: 12. The CDR3 protein is CASSQTTGGGPPYNEQFF. The CDR3 region has the DNA TGTGCCAGCAGCCAAACGACGGGGGGAGGACCTCCCTACAATGAGCAGTTCTTC.

The chain recombines TRBV6-1 with TRBJ2-5; a possible D gene is TRBD2 (5 bases). The V end lost 1 base, the J end lost 1 base, and 10 bases lay between the germline ends. CDR1 and CDR2 (germline): MNHNS, SASEGT. This CDR3 is built from 15 residues. The CDR3: CASSEVSGIQETQYF. The CDR3 DNA follows: TGTGCCAGCAGTGAAGTATCGGGGATCCAAGAGACCCAGTACTTC.

The chain joins TRBV5-1 to TRBJ2-3; D unclear. Germline V gives CDR1 SGHRS, CDR2 YFSETQ. CDR3 length: 14 amino acids. V lost 2 bases, J lost 2 bases, and 9 bases lay in between. The chain's CDR3 is CASSFAADTDTQYF. CDR3 sequence (DNA): TGCGCCAGCAGCTTCGCGGCAGACACAGATACGCAGTATTTT.

This sequence joins TRBV9 and TRBJ1-5; TRBD1 is a possible D gene (5 bases). V was shortened by 0 bases and J by 4 bases, with 8 bases between the two germline ends. The CDR3 length is 14 residues. Germline V gene sequence: CDR1 SGDLS, CDR2 YYNGEE. CDR3 amino acids: CASSVEAGNQPQHF. The CDR3 DNA reads as TGTGCCAGCAGCGTAGAGGCAGGGAATCAGCCCCAGCATTTT.

The chain has TRBV4-3 and TRBJ1-2; the D gene is possibly TRBD1 (5 bases). Trimming shortened V by 0 bases and J by 7 bases, and 12 bases separated the two germline ends. Germline V gene lookup returns CDR1 LGHNA and CDR2 YSLEER. The CDR3 contains 14 residues. In DNA form, the CDR3 reads TGCGCCAGCAGCCAAGAACCAGGGTGGGGTGGCTACACCTTC. It encodes CASSQEPGWGGYTF.

This chain connects TRBV5-4 to TRBJ1-6; maybe TRBD1 (5 bases). The germline V gene has CDR1 SGHNT and CDR2 YYREEE (reference sequence). This CDR3 has 15 amino acids. Trimming left V 0 bases short and J 9 bases short, with 13 bases between. For the CDR3, the DNA is TGTGCCAGCAGCTTGGAGCGGGGACCGGGTTCACCCCTCCACTTT. Translating it yields CASSLERGPGSPLHF.

V usage is TRBV7-6 and J usage is TRBJ2-7, with a tentative D call TRBD2 (7 bases). Trimming removed 5 bases at V and 4 bases at J, with 18 bases between. The CDR3 contains 15 residues. Germline V gives CDR1 SGHVS, CDR2 FNYEAQ. CDR3 sequence reads: CASSREGGAVYEQYF. The CDR3, as DNA: TGTGCCAGCAGCCGAGAGGGGGGGGCGGTGTACGAGCAGTACTTC.

The V and J genes are TRBV6-9 and TRBJ1-3; the match to TRBD1 covers 8 bases. This CDR3 is built from 18 residues. Germline CDR1 and CDR2: MNHGY and SVAAGI. After removal of 4 bases from V and 0 bases from J, the junction contained 11 bases not matched to a gene. The CDR3 nucleotides are TGTGCCAGCAGTTCCCTCAGACAGGGGAGAAACTCTGGAAACACCATATATTTT. Translation: CASSSLRQGRNSGNTIYF.

The chain couples TRBV11-2 to TRBJ2-6; the D gene is possibly TRBD2 (5 bases). Germline V gene sequence: CDR1 SGHAT, CDR2 FQNNGV. With 1 base removed from V and 1 base from J, the gap between germline ends came to 8 bases. The CDR3 is made up of 16 amino acids. The CDR3 DNA sequence: TGTGCCAGCAGCTTAGTTCGGGGTTCTGGGGCCAACGTCCTGACTTTC. This encodes CASSLVRGSGANVLTF.

There are a few counts of this clone. CDR3 amino acids: CASRSTATNEKLFF. The CDR3 region has the DNA TGTGCCAGCAGGTCTACAGCAACTAATGAAAAACTGTTTTTT. This rearrangement joins TRBV3-1 (or the pseudogene TRBV3-2) to TRBJ1-4; no firm D call. CDR3 length: 14 amino acids. Germline V gives CDR1 LGHDT, CDR2 YNNKEL (reference sequence). V gave up 6 bases and J gave up 0 bases, with 8 bases separating them.

The genes are TRBV18 and TRBJ1-5; tentative D call: TRBD1 (6 bases). The CDR3 has 16 amino acids. In germline, CDR1 is KGHSH, CDR2 LQKENI. The V gene lost 6 bases and the J gene lost 2 bases, with 17 bases spanning the gap. CDR3 sequence reads: CASSLNRVEGNQPQHF. The CDR3 DNA is TGTGCCAGCTCCCTCAACAGGGTTGAAGGCAATCAGCCCCAGCATTTT. Together with reference TRBV18 and TRBJ1-5, the CDR3 gives the full variable domain: NAGVMQNPRHLVRRRGQEARLRCSPMKGHSHVYWYRQLPEEGLKFMVYLQKENIIDESGMPKERFSAEFPKEGPSILRIQQVVRGDSAAYFCASSLNRVEGNQPQHFGDGTRLSIL.

The J gene is TRBJ2-3, the V gene TRBV7-2; 8 nucleotides line up with TRBD2. Germline V gene lookup returns CDR1 SGHTA and CDR2 FQGNSA. The V segment lost 2 bases and the J segment 6 bases; nucleotides outside the gene matches: 7. The CDR3 is made up of 15 amino acids. CDR3 sequence (DNA): TGTGCCAGCAGCTTAATGGCTAGCGGGCTCGATACGCAGTATTTT. Protein product: CASSLMASGLDTQYF.

This clone was seen just once. The chain recombines TRBV5-1 with TRBJ2-3, with 8 bases lining up with TRBD2. Germline CDR1 is SGHRS and CDR2 is YFSETQ. V lost 4 bases and J lost 6; bases outside the gene matches: 10. The CDR3 is 15 residues long. The CDR3 coding sequence is TGCGCCAGCAGCGCCGCGGGAGGTCCTGAGGATACGCAGTATTTT. Translating gives CASSAAGGPEDTQYF.

The V call is TRBV7-2, the J call TRBJ1-2; D possibly corresponds to TRBD1 (6 bases). Germline CDR1 is SGHTA and CDR2 is FQGNSA. V dropped 1 base and J dropped 4 bases, with 16 bases sitting between them. This CDR3 spans 16 amino acids. CDR3 sequence reads: CASSLVFGEGGYGYTF. The CDR3, as DNA: TGTGCCAGCAGCTTAGTTTTCGGGGAAGGGGGCTATGGCTACACCTTC. Drawing the rest from reference TRBV7-2 and TRBJ1-2, the complete variable domain is GAGVSQSPSNKVTEKGKDVELRCDPISGHTALYWYRQSLGQGLEFLIYFQGNSAPDKSGLPSDRFSAERTGGSVSTLTIQRTQQEDSAVYLCASSLVFGEGGYGYTFGSGTRLTVV.

The CDR3: CAISGGFTRGDHNEQFF. The CDR3 DNA follows: TGTGCCATCAGTGGCGGGTTTACCCGGGGGGACCACAATGAGCAGTTCTTC. This sequence joins TRBV10-3 and TRBJ2-1; 7 bases agree with TRBD2. Germline V gene data show CDR1 as ENHRY and CDR2 as SYGVKD. Trimming at V came to 4 bases and at J to 5 bases, leaving 14 bases not matched to a gene. The CDR3 sequence is 17 residues long.

The V call is TRBV7-2, the J call TRBJ1-2; possibly TRBD1 for D (5 bases). Trimming took 8 bases from V and 7 from J, leaving 20 bases between them. The CDR3 totals 14 residues. Per the germline V gene, CDR1 is SGHTA and CDR2 is FQGNSA. The CDR3 loop reads CASRQSTGLGGYTF. The CDR3 DNA reads TGTGCCAGCCGTCAATCGACGGGACTGGGTGGCTACACCTTC.